A single sample gave rise to the 31 T cell receptor beta chains below, sequenced in a study of cytomegalovirus exposure and HLA in healthy donors. The PCR contained 60 Vbeta and 13 Jbeta primers. The protocol was immunoSEQ multiplex PCR, while the TCRdb copy is restricted to in-frame clones and leaves out a portion. This table has around 76,000 clones, about four fifths appearing once. The sequencing input was PBMCs. These TCRs come from a middle-aged man in good health and CMV-seronegative.

A note on this clone: Other nucleotide sequences in the sample specify the same CDR3. The chain recombines TRBV19 with TRBJ2-7, with 12 bases fitting TRBD2. V gave up 5 bases and J gave up 2 bases; unmatched junction bases: 4. Germline V CDR1 and CDR2: LNHDA, SQIVND (reference sequence). This CDR3 comprises 15 residues. For the CDR3, the DNA is TGTGCCAGTAGTCCTGGACTAGCGGGAACCTACGAGCAGTACTTC. It encodes CASSPGLAGTYEQYF.

The rearrangement links TRBV19 to TRBJ1-2; D is possibly TRBD1 (5 bases). Germline V gene sequence: CDR1 LNHDA, CDR2 SQIVND (reference sequence). The CDR3 has 14 residues. V gave up 4 bases and J gave up 3 bases, with 12 bases separating them. CDR3 sequence reads: CASSKLGRDYGYTF. The CDR3 region has the DNA TGTGCCAGTAGTAAATTGGGGCGAGACTATGGCTACACCTTC.

The gene calls are TRBV5-1 and TRBJ2-2; 8 bases are shared with TRBD2. This CDR3 comprises 14 residues. The germline CDR1 and CDR2 sequences are SGHRS and YFSETQ. V was pared by 1 base and J by 4 bases, with 0 bases of the junction left unmatched. The CDR3 coding sequence is TGCGCCAGCAGCTTGAGCGGGAGCACCGGGGAGCTGTTTTTT. Translation gives CASSLSGSTGELFF.

The chain couples TRBV19 to TRBJ2-7; D not certain. Germline-derived CDR1 and CDR2 are LNHDA and SQIVND (reference sequence). This CDR3 is built from 13 residues. Trimming removed 3 bases from V and 5 bases from J, with 11 bases in between. The CDR3 DNA is TGTGCCAGTAGTATTTGGCCAAAAAACGAGCAGTACTTC. This codes for CASSIWPKNEQYF.

This chain uses TRBV18 with TRBJ2-4, with D perhaps TRBD2 (5 bases). This CDR3 region has 16 residues. The V end lost 3 bases, the J end lost 0 bases, and 12 bases lay between the germline ends. Germline CDR1 reads KGHSH; CDR2 reads LQKENI. The CDR3 bases are TGTGCCAGCTCACCCGGAGGCGGATTAGCCAAAAACATTCAGTACTTC. Its protein is CASSPGGGLAKNIQYF.

V and J are TRBV28 and TRBJ2-1; no definite D call. CDR3 length: 14 residues. The germline gives CDR1 MDHEN, CDR2 SYDVKM. V was trimmed by 1 base and J by 3 bases, leaving 7 bases between them. The CDR3 bases are TGTGCCAGCAGTTTATCACCAGGCTACAATGAGCAGTTCTTC. The encoded protein is CASSLSPGYNEQFF.

This clone was counted between two and nine times. V is TRBV19 and J is TRBJ1-2; no definite D call. The CDR3 totals 15 residues. V was pared by 7 bases and J by 4 bases, with 19 bases between. Per germline, CDR1 LNHDA and CDR2 SQIVND (reference sequence). The CDR3, as DNA: TGTGCCAGTACCCAAGGAGGACGGACGGGCTATGGCTACACCTTC. This translates into CASTQGGRTGYGYTF.

The genes are TRBV5-4 and TRBJ2-2, with D perhaps TRBD2 (6 bases). Per germline, CDR1 SGHNT and CDR2 YYREEE (reference sequence). CDR3 length: 15 amino acids. Deletions cut 0 bases from V and 6 bases from J, with 12 bases between. The CDR3 loop is CASSLAGLASGELFF. CDR3 DNA: TGTGCCAGCAGCTTGGCTGGTCTAGCGTCCGGGGAGCTGTTTTTT.

Concerning this clone: This same CDR3 is encoded by further DNA sequences in the sample. The rearrangement joins TRBV5-1 to TRBJ1-2, with D possibly being TRBD1 (5 bases). The CDR3 totals 13 residues. Germline assignment: CDR1 SGHRS and CDR2 YFSETQ. With 2 bases removed from V and 7 bases from J, the gap between germline ends came to 12 bases. CDR3 loop: CASSFGQGGGYTF. DNA of the CDR3: TGCGCCAGCAGCTTTGGGCAGGGCGGTGGCTACACCTTC.

This clone was observed a few times. The chain carries TRBV5-6 and TRBJ2-4, with 7 bases identical to TRBD1. The CDR3 length is 17 residues. In germline, CDR1 is SGHDT, CDR2 YYEEEE. With 4 bases clipped from V and 9 bases from J, the junction kept 19 bases outside the gene matches. CDR3 amino acids: CASSVYRQGGEKVIQYF. Here the CDR3 DNA reads TGTGCCAGCAGCGTTTACCGACAGGGTGGAGAGAAGGTCATTCAGTACTTC.

The CDR3 nucleotides are TGTGCCACCACCCAGCGGGAGCCCACAGATACGCAGTATTTT. Amino acids: CATTQREPTDTQYF. The chain links TRBV15 to TRBJ2-3; TRBD2 agrees at 8 bases. Germline V CDR1 and CDR2: LNHNV, YYDKDF (reference sequence). J was trimmed by 2 bases and V by 7 bases; bases with no gene match: 5. The CDR3 totals 14 residues.

A few counts support this clone. The V and J genes are TRBV5-1 and TRBJ2-2; 14 bases are a match to TRBD2. Losses at the gene ends were 7 bases for V and 7 bases for J; bases not matched to a gene: 9. CDR3 length: 16 residues. CDR1 and CDR2 from the germline V gene are SGHRS and YFSETQ. The CDR3 here is CASSTSGRGKGGELFF. The DNA for the CDR3 is TGCGCCAGCTCGACTAGCGGGAGGGGTAAAGGCGGGGAGCTGTTTTTT.

The genes are TRBV28 and TRBJ2-1, with no clear D. The CDR3 has 13 amino acids. Trimming removed 2 bases at V and 5 bases at J, with 7 bases between. Germline V gene lookup returns CDR1 MDHEN and CDR2 SYDVKM. CDR3 sequence reads: CASSLRRDNEQFF. CDR3 nucleotides: TGTGCCAGCAGTTTACGACGGGACAATGAGCAGTTCTTC.

J is TRBJ2-1 and V is TRBV2; possibly TRBD2 for D (6 bases). Trimming pared 7 bases from V and 4 bases from J, leaving 14 bases between. Germline assignment: CDR1 SNHLY and CDR2 FYNNEI. The CDR3 is 14 amino acids. This CDR3 is CASTREIQYNEQFF. As DNA, the CDR3 is TGTGCCAGCACCCGGGAGATCCAATACAATGAGCAGTTCTTC. The whole variable domain, filled in from reference TRBV2 and TRBJ2-1, reads EPEVTQTPSHQVTQMGQEVILRCVPISNHLYFYWYRQILGQKVEFLVSFYNNEISEKSEIFDDQFSVERPDGSNFTLKIRSTKLEDSAMYFCASTREIQYNEQFFGPGTRLTVL.

The chain carries TRBV5-6 and TRBJ1-5; D is perhaps TRBD1 (6 bases). This CDR3 is built from 16 residues. V dropped 2 bases and J dropped 0 bases, with 12 bases sitting between them. In germline, CDR1 is SGHDT, CDR2 YYEEEE. The CDR3 DNA follows: TGTGCCAGCAGCTTCAGGGGCATTAATAGCAATCAGCCCCAGCATTTT. Its translation is CASSFRGINSNQPQHF.

The chain has TRBV14 and TRBJ1-2; D not resolved. Germline V gene data show CDR1 as SGHDN and CDR2 as FVKESK. Trimming removed 4 bases at V and 0 bases at J, with 9 bases between. This CDR3 comprises 14 residues. As DNA, the CDR3 is TGTGCCAGCAGCCGACGGACTACTAACTATGGCTACACCTTC. Protein: CASSRRTTNYGYTF.

This clone was counted a single time. The V and J genes are TRBV7-3 and TRBJ2-2; TRBD1 matches at 7 bases. The CDR3 runs to 17 residues. CDR1 and CDR2 from the germline V gene are SGHTA and FQGTGA. With 5 bases clipped from V and 0 bases from J, the junction kept 9 bases outside the gene matches. The CDR3 DNA reads TGTGCCAGCAGCCTAGGGGGACAGAGTACGAACACCGGGGAGCTGTTTTTT. Translating it yields CASSLGGQSTNTGELFF.

The chain uses TRBV7-9 and TRBJ2-1; 11 nucleotides match TRBD2. The CDR3 has 15 residues. V lost 6 bases, J lost 5 bases, and 6 bases stayed unmatched. Germline V gene sequence: CDR1 SEHNR, CDR2 FQNEAQ (reference sequence). CDR3 sequence: CASREGLAAHNEQFF. The CDR3 coding sequence is TGTGCCAGCAGGGAGGGACTAGCGGCCCACAATGAGCAGTTCTTC.

V usage is TRBV2 and J usage is TRBJ2-3; weak D call: TRBD2 (5 bases). Looked up from germline, CDR1 is SNHLY and CDR2 is FYNNEI. V gave up 11 bases and J gave up 0 bases, with 15 bases separating them. This CDR3 has 14 residues. The CDR3 DNA follows: TGTGCCGGAGGACTCACCACGAGCACAGATACGCAGTATTTT. The encoded protein is CAGGLTTSTDTQYF.

This chain joins TRBV5-4 and TRBJ2-7; tentative D call: TRBD2 (7 bases). V lost 5 bases, J lost 7 bases, and 19 bases lay in between. There are 14 residues in the CDR3. Germline V gene sequence: CDR1 SGHNT, CDR2 YYREEE (reference sequence). CDR3 in amino acids: CASRGRGGSGEQYF. CDR3 sequence (DNA): TGTGCCAGCAGAGGCCGCGGGGGCTCAGGTGAGCAGTACTTC.

The V and J genes are TRBV7-3 and TRBJ2-2, with 7 bases identical to TRBD1. This CDR3 spans 15 amino acids. V lost 5 bases, J lost 5 bases, and 8 bases stayed unmatched. The germline V gene has CDR1 SGHTA and CDR2 FQGTGA. CDR3 sequence reads: CASSRHSGQTGELFF. In DNA, the CDR3 is TGTGCCAGCAGCCGCCACTCGGGACAGACCGGGGAGCTGTTTTTT.

This clone was counted between two and nine times. This chain connects TRBV5-1 to TRBJ2-7; TRBD2 aligns across 11 bases. CDR3 length equals 18 residues. Germline CDR1 and CDR2: SGHRS and YFSETQ. J lost 7 bases, V lost 0 bases, and 15 bases had no gene match. The CDR3 nucleotides read TGCGCCAGCAGCTTGGGGCTAGCGGGAGGCCCCATCGGGGTTGAGCAGTACTTC. This gives the protein CASSLGLAGGPIGVEQYF.

This chain joins TRBV27 and TRBJ2-5, with 8 bases identical to TRBD2. The closer fit of TRBJ2-7 to the DNA end suggests the J call may be wrong. This CDR3 has 14 residues. CDR1 is MNHEY, CDR2 SMNVEV, per germline (reference sequence). The CDR3 loop is CASSLPGLDYEQYF. The CDR3 bases are TGTGCCAGCAGTCTACCGGGACTAGACTACGAGCAGTACTTC.

J is TRBJ1-5 and V is TRBV6-5; TRBD1 might be the D (6 bases). This CDR3 spans 14 amino acids. CDR1 and CDR2 from the germline V gene are MNHEY and SVGAGI. The V gene lost 5 bases and the J gene lost 3 bases, with 11 bases spanning the gap. Written as DNA, the CDR3 is TGTGCCAGCAGTCGTACGGGACACAATCAGCCCCAGCATTTT. Translating gives CASSRTGHNQPQHF.

The chain employs TRBV5-6 and TRBJ1-1, with unresolved D. The CDR3 is 13 residues long. In germline, CDR1 is SGHDT, CDR2 YYEEEE. Trimming shortened V by 3 bases and J by 0 bases, and 6 bases separated the two germline ends. The CDR3 loop reads CASSWGVNTEAFF. CDR3 coding DNA: TGTGCCAGCAGCTGGGGAGTGAACACTGAAGCTTTCTTT.

J is TRBJ2-3 and V is TRBV7-2; weak D call: TRBD2 (6 bases). The germline gives CDR1 SGHTA, CDR2 FQGNSA. The germline V and J ends were trimmed by 3 bases and 3 bases, with 16 bases remaining between them. The length of the CDR3 is 16 residues. Here the CDR3 reads CASSLGGSRETDTQYF. For the CDR3, the DNA is TGTGCCAGCAGCTTGGGGGGAAGCAGGGAAACAGATACGCAGTATTTT.

J is TRBJ1-2 and V is TRBV15; 8 bases are a match to TRBD1. The CDR3 has 18 residues. The V gene's germline CDR1 is LNHNV and CDR2 YYDKDF (reference sequence). V trimming: 0 bases; J trimming: 1 base; junction bases outside the gene matches: 10. The CDR3 region has the DNA TGTGCCACCAGCAGAGATCCCGGGACAGGAGCATTTAACTATGGCTACACCTTC. Protein sequence: CATSRDPGTGAFNYGYTF.

The V and J genes are TRBV6-1 and TRBJ2-1; 13 bases match TRBD2. The V segment lost 7 bases and the J segment 10 bases; nucleotides outside the gene matches: 10. Germline V gives CDR1 MNHNS, CDR2 SASEGT. The CDR3 loop spans 15 amino acids. DNA for the CDR3: TGTGCCAGCACCACCGGGACTAGCGGGACTAAAGAGCAGTTCTTC. This gives the protein CASTTGTSGTKEQFF.

This clone appeared a few times. The DNA for the CDR3 is TGTGCCAGCAGCGTCTCGGAGATATACGAGCAGTACTTC. It yields the protein CASSVSEIYEQYF. The chain is built from TRBV11-2 and TRBJ2-7; D gene unclear. Germline CDR1 and CDR2: SGHAT and FQNNGV. V gave up 5 bases and J gave up 4 bases, with 12 bases separating them. This CDR3 has 13 amino acids.

The V and J genes are TRBV7-2 and TRBJ2-5; TRBD1 aligns across 12 bases. This CDR3 has 14 residues. After removal of 5 bases from V and 4 bases from J, the junction contained 2 bases not matched to a gene. CDR1 is SGHTA, CDR2 FQGNSA, per germline. As DNA, the CDR3 is TGTGCCAGCAGCCCGGGACAGGGGGCAGAGACCCAGTACTTC. Amino acid sequence: CASSPGQGAETQYF.

As regards this clone: A read error may produce the germline difference seen at one junction end. V gene TRBV7-6 combines with J gene TRBJ2-3; 7 bases are a match to TRBD1. The CDR3 totals 15 residues. In germline, CDR1 is SGHVS, CDR2 FNYEAQ. The CDR3 loop reads CASSLGQGHTDTRYF. The CDR3 nucleotides are TGTGCCAGCAGCTTAGGACAGGGACACACAGATACGCGGTATTTT.